The 28 T cell receptor beta chains in this list originate from one sample, sequenced in a study of T cell responses to AZD1222 COVID-19 vaccine. The repertoire was sequenced with immunoSEQ multiplex PCR; TCRdb's copy has only in-frame clones and lacks some. The sample lists over 70,000 clones; over 60% were seen once. The sample was peripheral blood, taken 28 days after the second dose of the MenACWY control vaccine. These receptors all come from an adult who received the MenACWY meningococcal vaccine as a control.

The chain carries TRBV28 and TRBJ1-4, with D possibly matching TRBD1 (6 bases). Trimming took 6 bases from V and 6 from J, leaving 14 bases between them. Germline-derived CDR1 and CDR2 are MDHEN and SYDVKM. This CDR3 contains 14 residues. The CDR3 DNA follows: TGTGCCAGCAGGGAGACAGGTACGGATGAAAAACTGTTTTTT. The encoded protein is CASRETGTDEKLFF.

The rearrangement uses TRBV10-2 and TRBJ1-6; D is uncertain. Germline V gives CDR1 WSHSY, CDR2 SAAADI. There are 12 residues in the CDR3. Trimming stripped 6 bases from V and 9 bases from J, with 9 bases between. The CDR3 DNA is TGCGCCAGCAGGACCCGTAGTTCACCCCTCCACTTT. Its translation: CASRTRSSPLHF.

This chain uses TRBV5-1 with TRBJ2-7, with D possibly matching TRBD2 (5 bases). This CDR3 region has 15 residues. Per germline, CDR1 SGHRS and CDR2 YFSETQ. Trimming took 0 bases from V and 3 from J, leaving 13 bases between them. The CDR3 nucleotides are TGCGCCAGCAGCTTGGTAGCCGGGATCCTCTACGAGCAGTACTTC. It is translated as CASSLVAGILYEQYF.

The V gene is TRBV5-8, the J gene TRBJ2-3, with a tentative D call TRBD1 (6 bases). The CDR3 consists of 18 residues. Trimming left V 3 bases short and J 3 bases short, with 23 bases between. Germline CDR1 SGHTS, CDR2 YDEGEE. CDR3 residues: CASSSYVTQGPLTDTQYF. For the CDR3, the DNA is TGTGCCAGCAGCTCCTACGTCACACAGGGCCCCCTAACAGATACGCAGTATTTT.

The chain uses TRBV7-6 and TRBJ2-2, with D perhaps TRBD1 or TRBD2 (6 bases each). The V gene's germline CDR1 is SGHVS and CDR2 FNYEAQ. The CDR3 sequence is 15 residues long. Trimming removed 5 bases at V and 4 bases at J, with 14 bases between. The CDR3 coding sequence is TGTGCCAGCAGCCTGCGGGACACTTCCACCGGGGAGCTGTTTTTT. Translating gives CASSLRDTSTGELFF.

The genes are TRBV6-4 and TRBJ1-5; possibly TRBD1 for D (5 bases). The CDR3 has 16 amino acids. Germline CDR1 is MRHNA and CDR2 is SNTAGT. V dropped 4 bases and J dropped 1 base, with 14 bases sitting between them. CDR3 amino acids: CASSAGTPKSNQPQHF. CDR3 in DNA: TGTGCCAGCAGTGCTGGGACCCCCAAGAGCAATCAGCCCCAGCATTTT.

This chain joins TRBV21-1 and TRBJ2-1; the tabulated D call, TRBD2, remains unverified against the DNA. TRBV21-1 constitutes a pseudogene. This CDR3 is built from 17 residues. This CDR3 reads CASSNIVRERVYNEQFF. As DNA, the CDR3 is TGTGCCAGCAGCAATATCGTGCGGGAGAGGGTATACAATGAGCAGTTCTTC.

Only a few counts were recorded for this clone. The chain combines TRBV19 with TRBJ2-1; TRBD2 matches 8 bases. The J segment lost 5 bases and the V segment lost 1 base, leaving 4 bases of the junction unmatched. The CDR3 is made up of 15 amino acids. Germline loops: CDR1 LNHDA, CDR2 SQIVND (reference sequence). The chain's CDR3 is CASSIVRGGHNEQFF. CDR3 nucleotide sequence: TGTGCCAGTAGTATAGTACGGGGGGGGCACAATGAGCAGTTCTTC.

The J gene is TRBJ2-2, the V gene TRBV19; no reliable D call. Germline CDR1 reads LNHDA; CDR2 reads SQIVND (reference sequence). The CDR3 runs to 13 residues. The V and J ends lost 5 bases and 5 bases respectively, with 9 bases between them. CDR3: CASSPQLTGELFF. The CDR3 DNA follows: TGTGCCAGTAGTCCCCAGTTAACCGGGGAGCTGTTTTTT.

The chain links TRBV5-1 to TRBJ2-7, with TRBD2 matching 7 bases. V shed 0 bases and J 2 bases; nucleotides not matched to a gene: 5. The CDR3 contains 15 residues. CDR1 and CDR2 (germline): SGHRS, YFSETQ. The CDR3 sequence is CASSLDPAGTYEQYF. In DNA, the CDR3 is TGCGCCAGCAGCTTGGATCCAGCGGGGACCTACGAGCAGTACTTC.

The rearrangement links TRBV30 to TRBJ1-6; perhaps TRBD1 as D (5 bases). Germline values: CDR1 GTSNPN, CDR2 SVGIG (reference sequence). This CDR3 is built from 14 residues. V was shortened by 4 bases and J by 6 bases, with 13 bases between the two germline ends. Written as DNA, the CDR3 is TGTGCCTGGAAATGGGGGATCGCTAATTCACCCCTCCACTTT. It yields the protein CAWKWGIANSPLHF.

J is TRBJ2-3 and V is TRBV9; D tentatively fits TRBD1 or TRBD2 (5 bases each). The V end was cut by 0 bases, the J end by 6 bases, with 17 bases between. Germline lookup yields CDR1 SGDLS and CDR2 YYNGEE. This CDR3 contains 16 residues. The CDR3 DNA reads TGTGCCAGCAGCGTAGAAGCAGGGACCAGCTTGGATACGCAGTATTTT. Translated: CASSVEAGTSLDTQYF.

V gene TRBV11-2 combines with J gene TRBJ1-1, with D possibly TRBD1 on 6 matching bases. Germline CDR1 reads SGHAT; CDR2 reads FQNNGV. The CDR3 extends over 15 amino acids. Trimming left V 2 bases short and J 1 base short, with 11 bases between. The DNA for the CDR3 is TGTGCCAGCAGCTTAATTACGGGACAGAACACTGAAGCTTTCTTT. This codes for CASSLITGQNTEAFF. The full variable domain, in which reference TRBV11-2 and TRBJ1-1 provide the parts outside the CDR3, is EAGVAQSPRYKIIEKRQSVAFWCNPISGHATLYWYQQILGQGPKLLIQFQNNGVVDDSQLPKDRFSAERLKGVDSTLKIQPAKLEDSAVYLCASSLITGQNTEAFFGQGTRLTVV.

The CDR3 nucleotides are TGCGCCAGCAGCTTGGTAGCGAACACTGAAGCTTTCTTT. It encodes CASSLVANTEAFF. The chain uses TRBV5-1 and TRBJ1-1; no clear D gene. Germline CDR1 is SGHRS and CDR2 is YFSETQ. The CDR3 contains 13 residues. V lost 0 bases and J 1 base, leaving 4 bases between the germline ends. The variable domain in full, with the rest retrieved from reference TRBV5-1 and TRBJ1-1, is KAGVTQTPRYLIKTRGQQVTLSCSPISGHRSVSWYQQTPGQGLQFLFEYFSETQRNKGNFPGRFSGRQFSNSRSEMNVSTLELGDSALYLCASSLVANTEAFFGQGTRLTVV.

This sequence joins TRBV11-2 and TRBJ1-3; 8 bases match TRBD1. J lost 3 bases, V lost 0 bases, and 10 bases had no gene match. The CDR3 spans 18 residues. The germline V gene has CDR1 SGHAT and CDR2 FQNNGV. CDR3 sequence: CASSLDFIWDRNGNTIYF. In nucleotides, the CDR3 is TGTGCCAGCAGCTTAGACTTTATATGGGACAGGAATGGAAACACCATATATTTT.

The chain has TRBV11-2 and TRBJ2-1, with 9 bases identical to TRBD2. CDR3 length: 15 amino acids. After removal of 2 bases from V and 6 bases from J, the junction contained 5 bases not matched to a gene. In germline, CDR1 is SGHAT, CDR2 FQNNGV. The CDR3 region has the DNA TGTGCCAGCAGCTTATCGGGCGGGAGGGCCAATGAGCAGTTCTTC. As protein: CASSLSGGRANEQFF.

This chain links TRBV21-1 with TRBJ1-1; the table's TRBD1 call for D was not verified on the DNA. TRBV21-1 is a known pseudogene. The CDR3 runs 16 residues. CDR3 DNA sequence: TGTGCCAGCAGCAAAAGGCCAGGGACAGGGAACACTGAAGCTTTCTTT. Translated, it gives CASSKRPGTGNTEAFF.

This clone was seen only a few times. The CDR3: CASSIRTGGSPGELFF. The CDR3 coding sequence is TGTGCCAGCAGTATACGGACAGGGGGTAGTCCCGGGGAGCTGTTTTTT. The V call is TRBV2, the J call TRBJ2-2; 10 bases line up with TRBD1. Germline values: CDR1 SNHLY, CDR2 FYNNEI. The CDR3 is made up of 16 amino acids. Trimming removed 5 bases from V and 6 bases from J; junction bases left unmatched: 9.

The genes are TRBV29-1 and TRBJ2-1; a weak D match, TRBD1 (5 bases). Trimming removed 4 bases at V and 1 base at J, with 11 bases between. The CDR3 length is 14 residues. Germline CDR1 and CDR2: SQVTM and ANQGSEA. CDR3 nucleotide sequence: TGCAGCGTTGGCTTGGACATTTCCTACAATGAGCAGTTCTTC. Encoded protein: CSVGLDISYNEQFF.

CDR3 in DNA: TGTGCCAGCAGTATAGACAACCCCAAAGCTTTCTTT. Its translation: CASSIDNPKAFF. The V gene is TRBV2, the J gene TRBJ1-1; D unresolved. V was cut by 5 bases and J by 9 bases, with 13 bases left in between. CDR1 and CDR2 from the germline V gene are SNHLY and FYNNEI. This CDR3 has 12 amino acids.

The sample holds a few counts of this clone. The chain joins TRBV5-1 to TRBJ2-1, with D perhaps being TRBD1 or TRBD2 (5 bases each). V shed 4 bases and J shed 4 bases, with 24 bases lying between them. The germline gives CDR1 SGHRS, CDR2 YFSETQ. The CDR3 is 18 residues long. CDR3 in amino acids: CASSGNQVGDQRYNEQFF. The DNA for the CDR3 is TGCGCCAGCAGCGGCAATCAAGTAGGGGACCAGCGGTACAATGAGCAGTTCTTC.

This clone was counted between two and nine times. The genes are TRBV10-3 and TRBJ1-2, with D unclear. The CDR3 runs to 14 residues. Germline-derived CDR1 and CDR2 are ENHRY and SYGVKD. The V and J ends lost 7 bases and 3 bases respectively, with 15 bases between them. CDR3 protein: CAINQEPSYYGYTF. The CDR3, as DNA: TGTGCCATCAATCAGGAACCGAGTTACTATGGCTACACCTTC.

As for this clone: Other DNA sequences in this sample translate to the same CDR3. V is TRBV7-2 and J is TRBJ2-7; 8 bases are a match to TRBD1. V gave up 5 bases and J gave up 3 bases; unmatched junction bases: 18. CDR1 SGHTA and CDR2 FQGNSA come from the germline V gene. The CDR3 consists of 18 residues. The CDR3 DNA follows: TGTGCCAGCAGCCCCCGCAGGGGGCGCGGGCCGAACCTCTACGAGCAGTACTTC. Translating gives CASSPRRGRGPNLYEQYF.

This chain joins TRBV2 and TRBJ1-5; D not certain. The CDR3 is made up of 14 amino acids. V dropped 0 bases and J dropped 4 bases, with 7 bases sitting between them. The germline V gene has CDR1 SNHLY and CDR2 FYNNEI. The CDR3 is CASSEAFGNQPQHF. CDR3 coding DNA: TGTGCCAGCAGTGAAGCGTTTGGGAATCAGCCCCAGCATTTT.

The chain combines TRBV30 with TRBJ2-7; TRBD1 aligns across 8 bases. The CDR3 loop spans 14 amino acids. V lost 1 base, J lost 6 bases, and 8 bases stayed unmatched. Germline CDR1 reads GTSNPN; CDR2 reads SVGIG (reference sequence). The CDR3 here is CAWSAGTGWSEQYF. The CDR3 DNA reads TGTGCCTGGAGTGCAGGGACAGGTTGGTCCGAGCAGTACTTC.

This chain's CDR3 is CASRLERYINNGQPMNTEAFF. In DNA, the CDR3 is TGTGCCAGCAGACTAGAAAGATACATCAACAACGGACAGCCGATGAACACTGAAGCTTTCTTT. The rearrangement links TRBV27 to TRBJ1-1, with TRBD1 as a possible D gene (6 bases). The CDR3 length is 21 residues. The germline gives CDR1 MNHEY, CDR2 SMNVEV (reference sequence). Trimming shortened V by 6 bases and J by 0 bases, and 32 bases separated the two germline ends.

The rearrangement links TRBV4-1 to TRBJ1-4, with TRBD1 matching 9 bases. With V trimmed by 1 base and J by 8 bases, 5 bases remained unmatched. The CDR3 is made up of 15 amino acids. Germline V lookup: CDR1 MGHRA, CDR2 YSYEKL. The CDR3 loop is CASSQGDRVIEKLFF. CDR3 nucleotides: TGCGCCAGCAGCCAAGGGGACAGGGTAATCGAAAAACTGTTTTTT.

The rearrangement uses TRBV29-1 and TRBJ2-1, with 8 bases that match TRBD2. Germline V gene sequence: CDR1 SQVTM, CDR2 ANQGSEA. The CDR3 has 11 residues. The V segment lost 7 bases and the J segment 10 bases; nucleotides outside the gene matches: 6. The CDR3 DNA reads TGCAGCGCAGGACTAGCAGGGGAGCAGTTCTTC. The encoded protein is CSAGLAGEQFF.